This TCR beta chain came from a study of T cells in Graves' hyperthyroidism and ophthalmopathy. RNA transcripts served as the template for amplifying TCR beta CDR3 regions. An initial round of RT-PCR targeting the TCR CDR3 relied on the HTBI primer set. Each CDR3 protein is one row after TCRdb ran MiXCR on the multiplex PCR reads. The sample lists 300,000 to 400,000 distinct CDR3 sequences, approximately 13% occurring once. The CDR3 runs 15 residues. CDR1 LNHNV and CDR2 YYDKDF come from the germline V gene (reference sequence). Trimming pared 0 bases from V and 9 bases from J, leaving 15 bases between. This clonotype was detected many times.

The clonotype was recovered from a woman aged 18 to 35 with Graves' hyperthyroidism. The rearrangement uses TRBV15 and TRBJ2-1, with D tentatively TRBD2 (5 bases). Specimen: blood. CDR3 sequence reads: CATSRDRGRGVEQFF. In DNA form, the CDR3 reads TGTGCCACCAGCAGAGATCGGGGTAGAGGCGTTGAGCAGTTCTTC.